This entry is about one T cell receptor (beta chain). There are 14 residues in the CDR3. The trim removed 6 bases at V and 3 bases at J, leaving 5 bases unmatched. CDR1 is SGHRS and CDR2 is YFSETQ in the germline V gene. The record originates from a study of T cell changes during pregnancy in multiple sclerosis. Using immunoSEQ multiplex PCR, the repertoire was profiled, and TCRdb retains in-frame clones only, with some absent. This table has 75,000 to 95,000 clones, 94% appearing once. The TCR comes from a female donor with multiple sclerosis, enrolled in a pregnancy study. Here the sequenced sample was CD4+ T cells from peripheral blood mononuclear cells, taken after pregnancy. V is TRBV5-1 and J is TRBJ2-3; 9 positions agree with TRBD2. In nucleotides, the CDR3 is TGCGCCAGCACCTTAGCGGGAGTAACAGATACGCAGTATTTT. Protein sequence: CASTLAGVTDTQYF.